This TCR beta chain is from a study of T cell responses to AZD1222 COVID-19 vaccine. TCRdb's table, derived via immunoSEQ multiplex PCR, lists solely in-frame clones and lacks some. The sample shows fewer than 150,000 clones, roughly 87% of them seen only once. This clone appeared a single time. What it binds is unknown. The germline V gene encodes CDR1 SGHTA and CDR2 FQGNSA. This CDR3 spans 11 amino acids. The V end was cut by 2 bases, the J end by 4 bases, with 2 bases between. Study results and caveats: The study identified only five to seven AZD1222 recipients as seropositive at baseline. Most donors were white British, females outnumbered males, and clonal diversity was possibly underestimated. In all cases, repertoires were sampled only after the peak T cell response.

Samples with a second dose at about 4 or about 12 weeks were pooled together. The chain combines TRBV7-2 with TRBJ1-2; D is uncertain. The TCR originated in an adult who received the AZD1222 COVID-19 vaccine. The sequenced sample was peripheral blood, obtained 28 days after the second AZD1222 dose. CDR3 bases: TGTGCCAGCAGCTTACGCTATGGCTACACCTTC. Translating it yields CASSLRYGYTF.